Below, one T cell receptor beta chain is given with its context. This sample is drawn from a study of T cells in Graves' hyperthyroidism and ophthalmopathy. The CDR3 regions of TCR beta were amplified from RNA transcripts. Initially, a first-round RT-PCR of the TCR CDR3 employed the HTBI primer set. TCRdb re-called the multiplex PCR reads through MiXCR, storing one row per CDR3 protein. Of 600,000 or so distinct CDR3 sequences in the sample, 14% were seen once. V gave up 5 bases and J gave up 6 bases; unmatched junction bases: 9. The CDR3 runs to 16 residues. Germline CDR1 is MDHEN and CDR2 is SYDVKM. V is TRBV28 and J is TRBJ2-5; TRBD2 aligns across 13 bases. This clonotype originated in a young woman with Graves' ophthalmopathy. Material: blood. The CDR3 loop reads CASSPRTSGSLKTQYF. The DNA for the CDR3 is TGTGCCAGCAGTCCCCGGACTAGCGGGAGTCTGAAGACCCAGTACTTC.